The next 7 T cell receptor beta chains were all read from a single sample in a study of blood T cell repertoires in COVID-19. TCRdb keeps only in-frame clones here, not all; method: immunoSEQ multiplex PCR. The sample lists about 180,000 clones; roughly 87% were seen once. Sequenced input: peripheral blood. The receptors derive from a woman in her forties or fifties with acute or convalescent COVID-19.

The chain carries TRBV28 and TRBJ2-7, with 9 bases that match TRBD1. Germline trimming cut 4 bases from V and 4 bases from J; bases unmatched to any gene: 5. Germline V lookup: CDR1 MDHEN, CDR2 SYDVKM. The CDR3 has 14 amino acids. CDR3 loop: CASSSGTGRYEQYF. DNA for the CDR3: TGTGCCAGCAGTTCCGGGACAGGGAGGTACGAGCAGTACTTC.

The gene calls are TRBV12-3 or TRBV12-4 and TRBJ1-3; 10 positions agree with TRBD1. J lost 8 bases, V lost 6 bases, and 4 bases had no gene match. This CDR3 contains 13 residues. The CDR3 loop reads CASREGTGDTIYF. In DNA, the CDR3 is TGTGCCAGCAGAGAAGGGACAGGGGACACCATATATTTT.

This chain connects TRBV3-1 (or the pseudogene TRBV3-2) to TRBJ1-5; D is unresolved. CDR1 is LGHDT, CDR2 YNNKEL, per germline (reference sequence). The CDR3 runs to 18 residues. V was trimmed by 0 bases and J by 2 bases, leaving 17 bases between them. The CDR3 spells CASSQDCEEWVGNQPQHF. The DNA for the CDR3 is TGTGCCAGCAGCCAAGACTGTGAGGAGTGGGTCGGCAATCAGCCCCAGCATTTT.

The rearrangement uses TRBV18 and TRBJ2-1, with D unclear. CDR1 is KGHSH and CDR2 is LQKENI in the germline V gene. The CDR3 runs to 14 residues. Trimming shortened V by 3 bases and J by 5 bases, and 11 bases separated the two germline ends. The CDR3 here is CASSPFDWDNEQFF. The CDR3 DNA reads as TGTGCCAGCTCACCCTTTGACTGGGACAATGAGCAGTTCTTC.

CDR3 amino acids: CASSEVGGGANKDTQYF. In DNA form, the CDR3 reads TGTGCCAGCAGTGAAGTGGGCGGGGGGGCAAACAAAGATACGCAGTATTTT. The chain employs TRBV6-4 and TRBJ2-3; 9 nucleotides agree with TRBD2. CDR1 is MRHNA, CDR2 SNTAGT, per germline. The CDR3 extends over 17 amino acids. Trimming took 3 bases from V and 5 from J; bases not matched to a gene: 12.

V gene TRBV13 combines with J gene TRBJ1-3; TRBD1 is a possible D gene (6 bases). Germline values: CDR1 PRHDT, CDR2 FYEKMQ (reference sequence). This CDR3 is built from 16 residues. Between the trimmed V and J ends, which lost 5 bases and 1 base, there was a span of 15 bases. The CDR3 region is CASSPYRVSSGNTIYF. The CDR3 DNA reads TGTGCCAGCAGCCCATACAGGGTTTCGTCTGGAAACACCATATATTTT.

The chain joins TRBV7-6 to TRBJ2-1, with TRBD2 identical over 7 bases. The germline gives CDR1 SGHVS, CDR2 FNYEAQ. Trimming took 3 bases from V and 0 from J; bases not matched to a gene: 8. The CDR3 sequence is 17 residues long. CDR3: CASSLSTSTLSYNEQFF. The CDR3 nucleotides read TGTGCCAGCAGCTTGTCGACTAGCACCCTCTCCTACAATGAGCAGTTCTTC.